These 27 T cell receptor beta chains share one sample of origin, sequenced in a study of cytotoxic CD8 clonotypes in ibrutinib-treated CLL. TCRdb's copy holds only in-frame clones and misses some; the assay was immunoSEQ multiplex PCR. The repertoire holds 110,000 to 150,000 clones, with 75% to 95% as singletons. The sequencing used PBMCs, collected after 12 months of ibrutinib treatment. All receptors derive from a human donor with chronic lymphocytic leukemia.

The rearrangement links TRBV7-6 to TRBJ1-5; 8 bases agree with TRBD1. The V gene's germline CDR1 is SGHVS and CDR2 FNYEAQ. The CDR3 covers 17 residues. J lost 0 bases, V lost 5 bases, and 9 bases had no gene match. The CDR3 reads CASSPDRGGYSNQPQHF. CDR3 DNA: TGTGCCAGCAGCCCAGACAGGGGCGGGTATAGCAATCAGCCCCAGCATTTT.

V and J are TRBV7-2 and TRBJ1-2; D remains ambiguous. V was trimmed by 6 bases and J by 6 bases, leaving 8 bases between them. Germline CDR1 is SGHTA and CDR2 is FQGNSA. CDR3 length: 11 residues. CDR3 coding DNA: TGTGCCAGCAGAACCCAAAATGGCTACACCTTC. It translates to CASRTQNGYTF.

The rearrangement uses TRBV7-9 and TRBJ2-7; D remains unclear. V was cut by 5 bases and J by 7 bases, with 18 bases left in between. Germline V gives CDR1 SEHNR, CDR2 FQNEAQ (reference sequence). The CDR3 sequence is 14 residues long. This chain's CDR3 is CASSQEGPRGEQYF. The CDR3, as DNA: TGTGCCAGCAGCCAAGAAGGACCCCGTGGGGAGCAGTACTTC.

The V gene is TRBV27, the J gene TRBJ1-4; TRBD1 might be the D (6 bases). Trimming removed 6 bases at V and 4 bases at J, with 12 bases between. The CDR3 has 14 residues. The germline V gene encodes CDR1 MNHEY and CDR2 SMNVEV (reference sequence). CDR3 sequence reads: CASSKGDNNEKLFF. DNA for the CDR3: TGTGCCAGCAGCAAAGGGGACAATAATGAAAAACTGTTTTTT.

The chain recombines TRBV7-9 with TRBJ2-7; D possibly corresponds to TRBD2 (5 bases). Germline V CDR1 and CDR2: SEHNR, FQNEAQ (reference sequence). The CDR3 consists of 14 residues. Trimming took 4 bases from V and 7 from J, leaving 17 bases between them. DNA of the CDR3: TGTGCCAGCAGCTCCGACTCGCGTGGAGGAGAGCAGTACTTC. This encodes CASSSDSRGGEQYF.

The rearrangement uses TRBV11-2 and TRBJ2-5; no clear D gene. The V and J ends lost 1 base and 1 base respectively, with 10 bases between them. Germline V CDR1 and CDR2: SGHAT, FQNNGV. The CDR3 is 15 residues long. The CDR3 coding sequence is TGTGCCAGCAGCTTAGTATCAGGCCTCCAAGAGACCCAGTACTTC. This codes for CASSLVSGLQETQYF.

A word on this clone: One end of the junction varies from germline; a read error may be responsible. The V gene is TRBV7-7, the J gene TRBJ2-2; D gene ambiguous. The germline CDR1 and CDR2 sequences are SSHAT and FNYEAQ (reference sequence). CDR3 length equals 14 residues. CDR3: CASSLVSNTGELFF. CDR3 sequence (DNA): TGTGCTAGCAGCTTAGTCTCGAACACCGGGGAGCTGTTTTTT.

The chain couples TRBV9 to TRBJ2-7, with TRBD1 matching 11 bases. Germline V gives CDR1 SGDLS, CDR2 YYNGEE. The CDR3 sequence is 18 residues long. V was clipped by 3 bases and J by 2 bases; unmatched bases: 13. The CDR3 protein is CASSGDGTGGLRPYEQYF. For the CDR3, the DNA is TGTGCCAGCAGCGGAGACGGGACAGGGGGGTTGAGGCCCTACGAGCAGTACTTC.

The chain has TRBV11-3 and TRBJ2-7, with TRBD2 as a possible D gene (6 bases). The CDR3 has 15 residues. Germline CDR1 SGHNT, CDR2 YENEEA. The germline V and J ends were trimmed by 0 bases and 0 bases, with 9 bases remaining between them. CDR3 loop: CASSLDAGSSYEQYF. CDR3 coding DNA: TGTGCCAGCAGCTTAGACGCCGGGAGCTCCTACGAGCAGTACTTC.

The chain combines TRBV30 with TRBJ1-5; possibly TRBD1 for D (6 bases). The germline V gene encodes CDR1 GTSNPN and CDR2 SVGIG (reference sequence). The CDR3 totals 15 residues. V was pared by 3 bases and J by 3 bases, with 15 bases between. CDR3 in amino acids: CAWSALDSHNQPQHF. The CDR3 nucleotides read TGTGCCTGGAGCGCCCTGGACAGCCACAATCAGCCCCAGCATTTT.

The count of this clone is one. The rearrangement uses TRBV30 and TRBJ1-2; D is ambiguous. CDR1 is GTSNPN, CDR2 SVGIG, per germline (reference sequence). V was shortened by 4 bases and J by 4 bases, with 10 bases between the two germline ends. The CDR3 totals 12 residues. In DNA form, the CDR3 reads TGTGCCTGGATTGCAGGCTTCTATGGCTACACCTTC. The encoded protein is CAWIAGFYGYTF.

This clone was observed a single time. The chain carries TRBV9 and TRBJ1-3; D uncertain. Germline V gene sequence: CDR1 SGDLS, CDR2 YYNGEE. CDR3 length: 18 residues. V lost 0 bases and J 0 bases, leaving 16 bases between the germline ends. DNA for the CDR3: TGTGCCAGCAGCGTAGGAGCCGAGATCCATTACTCTGGAAACACCATATATTTT. Translation: CASSVGAEIHYSGNTIYF. Combining the CDR3 with reference TRBV9 and TRBJ1-3 gives the whole variable domain DSGVTQTPKHLITATGQRVTLRCSPRSGDLSVYWYQQSLDQGLQFLIQYYNGEERAKGNILERFSAQQFPDLHSELNLSSLELGDSALYFCASSVGAEIHYSGNTIYFGEGSWLTVV.

This sequence joins TRBV28 and TRBJ2-3; 8 nucleotides align to TRBD1. The ends lost 8 bases at V and 3 bases at J; junction bases unmatched: 22. The germline V gene has CDR1 MDHEN and CDR2 SYDVKM. The CDR3 has 19 residues. The CDR3 is CASGDPTGVTSNETDTQYF. As DNA, the CDR3 is TGTGCCAGCGGAGACCCGACAGGGGTTACCTCCAACGAAACAGATACGCAGTATTTT. The full variable domain, its missing parts supplied by reference TRBV28 and TRBJ2-3, is DVKVTQSSRYLVKRTGEKVFLECVQDMDHENMFWYRQDPGLGLRLIYFSYDVKMKEKGDIPEGYSVSREKKERFSLILESASTNQTSMYLCASGDPTGVTSNETDTQYFGPGTRLTVL.

The genes are TRBV6-4 and TRBJ2-7; D ambiguous. The CDR3 runs to 12 residues. Looked up from germline, CDR1 is MRHNA and CDR2 is SNTAGT. V was trimmed by 2 bases and J by 2 bases, leaving 4 bases between them. The CDR3 spells CASSDVAYEQYF. The CDR3 DNA reads as TGTGCCAGCAGTGACGTGGCCTACGAGCAGTACTTC.

The genes are TRBV5-4 and TRBJ2-1; unclear D gene. Per the germline V gene, CDR1 is SGHNT and CDR2 is YYREEE (reference sequence). V shed 0 bases and J shed 5 bases, with 6 bases lying between them. This CDR3 comprises 13 residues. In DNA form, the CDR3 reads TGTGCCAGCAGCTTGGAATTCAACAATGAGCAGTTCTTC. It specifies CASSLEFNNEQFF.

This rearrangement joins TRBV29-1 to TRBJ1-1; D not resolved. The CDR3 consists of 14 residues. The germline V and J ends were trimmed by 4 bases and 3 bases, with 15 bases remaining between them. Per germline, CDR1 SQVTM and CDR2 ANQGSEA. The CDR3 region is CSVGLGRGDTEAFF. DNA for the CDR3: TGCAGCGTTGGCCTCGGACGGGGAGACACTGAAGCTTTCTTT. Complete variable domain (other parts from reference TRBV29-1 and TRBJ1-1): SAVISQKPSRDICQRGTSLTIQCQVDSQVTMMFWYRQQPGQSLTLIATANQGSEATYESGFVIDKFPISRPNLTFSTLTVSNMSPEDSSIYLCSVGLGRGDTEAFFGQGTRLTVV.

J is TRBJ2-5 and V is TRBV20-1, with 9 bases identical to TRBD1. Trimming cost V 8 bases and J 5 bases; bases outside gene matches: 3. CDR1 and CDR2 from the germline V gene are DFQATT and SNEGSKA (reference sequence). The CDR3 has 11 amino acids. The CDR3 region has the DNA TGCAGTATAGACAGGGGGGAGACCCAGTACTTC. Translated: CSIDRGETQYF.

This chain links TRBV7-6 with TRBJ2-7; D is possibly TRBD2 (5 bases). Between the trimmed V and J ends, which lost 0 bases and 5 bases, there was a span of 17 bases. This CDR3 contains 16 residues. Germline V CDR1 and CDR2: SGHVS, FNYEAQ. The CDR3: CASSLAGFSRGHEQYF. DNA of the CDR3: TGTGCCAGCAGCTTAGCTGGGTTCAGCCGGGGTCACGAGCAGTACTTC.

CDR3 coding DNA: TGTGCCAGCAGGACTAGCGGGAGGGAGGAGACCCAGTACTTC. Translation: CASRTSGREETQYF. This rearrangement joins TRBV2 to TRBJ2-5; 14 bases line up with TRBD2. Germline loops: CDR1 SNHLY, CDR2 FYNNEI. The V gene end was trimmed by 6 bases and the J gene end by 5 bases; junction bases not matched to a gene: 2. The CDR3 extends over 14 amino acids.

The CDR3 is CAFPSLARCTDTQYF. DNA for the CDR3: TGTGCCTTCCCCTCGCTAGCGAGATGTACAGATACGCAGTATTTT. The gene calls are TRBV7-3 and TRBJ2-3; tentatively, D is TRBD2 (6 bases). The CDR3 has 15 residues. Trimming took off 11 bases at V and 3 bases at J, with 21 bases between the two ends. The germline V gene has CDR1 SGHTA and CDR2 FQGTGA. Looking up the rest from reference TRBV7-3 and TRBJ2-3 gives the full variable domain: GAGVSQTPSNKVTEKGKYVELRCDPISGHTALYWYRQSLGQGPEFLIYFQGTGAADDSGLPNDRFFAVRPEGSVSTLKIQRTERGDSAVYLCAFPSLARCTDTQYFGPGTRLTVL.

This chain uses TRBV11-2 with TRBJ2-7, with D perhaps matching TRBD1 or TRBD2 (5 bases each). The ends were cut back, 3 bases at V and 5 bases at J, with 17 bases in the middle. The CDR3 sequence is 15 residues long. The germline gives CDR1 SGHAT, CDR2 FQNNGV. CDR3 bases: TGTGCCAGCAGCTTCTTCAGGGCCGGGATCGACGAGCAGTACTTC. Its protein is CASSFFRAGIDEQYF. Using reference TRBV11-2 and TRBJ2-7 for the parts outside the CDR3, the full variable domain is EAGVAQSPRYKIIEKRQSVAFWCNPISGHATLYWYQQILGQGPKLLIQFQNNGVVDDSQLPKDRFSAERLKGVDSTLKIQPAKLEDSAVYLCASSFFRAGIDEQYFGPGTRLTVT.

Note on this clone: The same CDR3 arises from other DNA sequences in this sample as well. CDR3 protein: CSVEGADTQYF. CDR3 sequence (DNA): TGCAGCGTTGAAGGCGCAGATACGCAGTATTTT. V and J are TRBV29-1 and TRBJ2-3; D is uncertain. V was pared by 1 base and J by 4 bases, with 3 bases between. There are 11 residues in the CDR3. Germline CDR1 reads SQVTM; CDR2 reads ANQGSEA.

The J gene is TRBJ2-2, the V gene TRBV10-1; no clear D. V dropped 6 bases and J dropped 8 bases, with 13 bases sitting between them. The V gene's germline CDR1 is WNHNN and CDR2 SYGVQD (reference sequence). The CDR3 contains 13 residues. DNA for the CDR3: TGCGCCAGCAGCGAATTTATGGAGGGGGAGCTGTTTTTT. This codes for CASSEFMEGELFF.

The chain recombines TRBV11-2 with TRBJ2-7, with 8 positions matching TRBD2. Per germline, CDR1 SGHAT and CDR2 FQNNGV. V shed 1 base and J 4 bases; nucleotides not matched to a gene: 6. The CDR3 is made up of 15 amino acids. The CDR3 protein is CASSLGHSGKYEQYF. CDR3 DNA: TGTGCCAGCAGCTTAGGTCATAGCGGGAAATACGAGCAGTACTTC. Filled out from reference TRBV11-2 and TRBJ2-7, the complete variable domain reads EAGVAQSPRYKIIEKRQSVAFWCNPISGHATLYWYQQILGQGPKLLIQFQNNGVVDDSQLPKDRFSAERLKGVDSTLKIQPAKLEDSAVYLCASSLGHSGKYEQYFGPGTRLTVT.

The genes are TRBV7-9 and TRBJ2-6; 8 bases agree with TRBD2. With V trimmed by 5 bases and J by 0 bases, 9 bases remained unmatched. The CDR3 covers 18 residues. CDR1 is SEHNR, CDR2 FQNEAQ, per germline (reference sequence). CDR3 in amino acids: CASSPVTSAYSGANVLTF. In nucleotides, the CDR3 is TGTGCCAGCAGCCCCGTGACTAGCGCCTACTCTGGGGCCAACGTCCTGACTTTC.

V usage is TRBV28 and J usage is TRBJ2-7; D gene uncertain. CDR3 length equals 13 residues. Germline V gives CDR1 MDHEN, CDR2 SYDVKM. V lost 3 bases and J lost 2, with 8 bases in between. In nucleotides, the CDR3 is TGTGCCAGCAGTTTTCAGGTAACCTACGAGCAGTACTTC. Amino acid sequence: CASSFQVTYEQYF.

The J gene is TRBJ2-2, the V gene TRBV25-1, with 10 bases lining up with TRBD1. J lost 3 bases, V lost 0 bases, and 4 bases had no gene match. CDR1 is MGHDK and CDR2 is SYGVNS in the germline V gene. There are 17 residues in the CDR3. CDR3 DNA sequence: TGTGCCAGCAGTGAATATGGGGGACAGGGGTACACCGGGGAGCTGTTTTTT. Its protein product is CASSEYGGQGYTGELFF.